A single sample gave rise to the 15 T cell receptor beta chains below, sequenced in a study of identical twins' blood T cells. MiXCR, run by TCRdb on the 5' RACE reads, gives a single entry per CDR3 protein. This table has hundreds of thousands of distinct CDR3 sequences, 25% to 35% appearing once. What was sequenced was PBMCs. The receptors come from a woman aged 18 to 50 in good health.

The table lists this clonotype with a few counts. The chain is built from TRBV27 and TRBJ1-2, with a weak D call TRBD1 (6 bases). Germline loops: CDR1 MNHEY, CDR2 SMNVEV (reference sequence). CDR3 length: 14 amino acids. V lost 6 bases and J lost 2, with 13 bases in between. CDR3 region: CASRKGGGNYGYTF. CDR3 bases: TGTGCCAGCAGAAAAGGGGGGGGAAACTATGGCTACACCTTC.

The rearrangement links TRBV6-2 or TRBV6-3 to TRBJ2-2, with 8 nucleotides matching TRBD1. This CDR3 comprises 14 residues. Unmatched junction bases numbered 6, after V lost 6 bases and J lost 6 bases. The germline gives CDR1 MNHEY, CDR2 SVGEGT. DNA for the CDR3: TGTGCCAGCAGCTTGGACAGGGTCCCCGGGGAGCTGTTTTTT. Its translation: CASSLDRVPGELFF.

Written as DNA, the CDR3 is TGTGCCACCAGTGATTACCGGGACAGGGGGGGCAATCAGCCCCAGCATTTT. Amino acids: CATSDYRDRGGNQPQHF. The V call is TRBV24-1, the J call TRBJ1-5; 11 bases line up with TRBD1. V lost 2 bases, J lost 2 bases, and 4 bases stayed unmatched. CDR1 KGHDR and CDR2 SFDVKD come from the germline V gene. This CDR3 comprises 17 residues.

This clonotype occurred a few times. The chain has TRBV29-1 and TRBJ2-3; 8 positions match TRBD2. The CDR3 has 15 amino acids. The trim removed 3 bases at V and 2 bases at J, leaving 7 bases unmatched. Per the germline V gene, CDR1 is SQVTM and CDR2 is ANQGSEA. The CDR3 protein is CSVDGGVPYTDTQYF. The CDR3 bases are TGCAGCGTTGACGGGGGGGTACCGTACACAGATACGCAGTATTTT.

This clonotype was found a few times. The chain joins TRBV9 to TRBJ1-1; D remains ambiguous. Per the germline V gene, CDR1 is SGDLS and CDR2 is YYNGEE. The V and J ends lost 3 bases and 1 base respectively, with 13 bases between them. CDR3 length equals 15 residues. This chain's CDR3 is CASSARPAGNTEAFF. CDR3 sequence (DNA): TGTGCCAGCAGCGCTCGCCCGGCAGGGAACACTGAAGCTTTCTTT.

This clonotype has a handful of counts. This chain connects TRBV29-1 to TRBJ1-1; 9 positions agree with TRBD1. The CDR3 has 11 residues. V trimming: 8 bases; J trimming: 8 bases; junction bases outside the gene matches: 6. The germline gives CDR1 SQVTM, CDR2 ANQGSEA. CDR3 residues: CSSRDRVEAFF. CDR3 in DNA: TGCAGCAGCCGGGACAGGGTGGAAGCTTTCTTT.

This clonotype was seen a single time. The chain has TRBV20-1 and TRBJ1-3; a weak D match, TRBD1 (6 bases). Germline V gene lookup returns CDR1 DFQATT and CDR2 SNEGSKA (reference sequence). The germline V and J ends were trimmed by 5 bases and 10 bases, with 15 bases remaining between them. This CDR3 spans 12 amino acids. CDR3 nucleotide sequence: TGCAGTGCTTTCTCGGACAGAGGGACCATATATTTT. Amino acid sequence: CSAFSDRGTIYF.

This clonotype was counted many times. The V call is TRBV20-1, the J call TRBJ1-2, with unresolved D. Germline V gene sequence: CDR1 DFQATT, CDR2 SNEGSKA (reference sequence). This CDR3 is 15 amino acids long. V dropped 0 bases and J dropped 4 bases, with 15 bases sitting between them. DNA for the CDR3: TGCAGTGCTAGAGATTCAGGACGGAGTCTCTATGGCTACACCTTC. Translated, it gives CSARDSGRSLYGYTF.

The CDR3 spells CAIKAAAGSDTEAFF. The CDR3 coding sequence is TGTGCCATCAAGGCTGCCGCAGGGTCTGACACTGAAGCTTTCTTT. The chain employs TRBV10-3 and TRBJ1-1; possibly TRBD1 for D (5 bases). The CDR3 runs 15 residues. The V gene's germline CDR1 is ENHRY and CDR2 SYGVKD. Trimming removed 7 bases at V and 3 bases at J, with 18 bases between.

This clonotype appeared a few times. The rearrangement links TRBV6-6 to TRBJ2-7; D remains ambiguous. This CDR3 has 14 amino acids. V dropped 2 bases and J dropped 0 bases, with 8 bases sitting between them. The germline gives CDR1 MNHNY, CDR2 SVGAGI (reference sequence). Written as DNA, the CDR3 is TGTGCCAGCAGTTACCTTCAGAGCTCCTACGAGCAGTACTTC. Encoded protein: CASSYLQSSYEQYF.

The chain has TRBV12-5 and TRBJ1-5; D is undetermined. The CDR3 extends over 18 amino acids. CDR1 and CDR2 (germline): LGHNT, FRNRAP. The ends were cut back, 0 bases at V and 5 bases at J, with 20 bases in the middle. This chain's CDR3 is CASGLVHGPVDVYQPQHF. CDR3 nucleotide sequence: TGTGCTAGTGGTTTGGTACATGGGCCAGTAGATGTTTATCAGCCCCAGCATTTT.

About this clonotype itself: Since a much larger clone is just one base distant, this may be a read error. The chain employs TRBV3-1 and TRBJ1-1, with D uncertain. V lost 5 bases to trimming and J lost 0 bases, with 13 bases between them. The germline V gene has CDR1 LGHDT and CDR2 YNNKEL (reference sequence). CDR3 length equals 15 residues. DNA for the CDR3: TGTGCCAGCAGCGACGTTGACGGTCTGAACACTGAAGCTTTCTTT. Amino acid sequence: CASSDVDGLNTEAFF.

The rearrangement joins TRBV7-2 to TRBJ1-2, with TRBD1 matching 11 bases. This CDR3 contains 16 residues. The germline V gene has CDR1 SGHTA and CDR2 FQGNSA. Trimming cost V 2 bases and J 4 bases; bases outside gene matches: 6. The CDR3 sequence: CASSLMSGTGGYGYTF. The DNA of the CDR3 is TGTGCCAGCAGCTTAATGAGCGGGACAGGGGGCTATGGCTACACCTTC.

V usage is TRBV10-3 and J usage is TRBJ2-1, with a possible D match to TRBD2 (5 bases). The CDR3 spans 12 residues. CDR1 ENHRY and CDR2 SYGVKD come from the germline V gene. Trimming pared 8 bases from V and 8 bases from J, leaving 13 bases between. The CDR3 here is CAIVLDGDEQFF. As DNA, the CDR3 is TGTGCCATCGTACTAGACGGGGATGAGCAGTTCTTC.

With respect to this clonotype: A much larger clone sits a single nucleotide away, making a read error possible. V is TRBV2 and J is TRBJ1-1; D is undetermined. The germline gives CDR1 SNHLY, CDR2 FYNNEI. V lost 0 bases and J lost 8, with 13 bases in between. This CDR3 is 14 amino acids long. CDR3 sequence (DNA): TGTGCCAGCAGTGAAGCTCGGAAGGCTACCGAAGCTTTCTTT. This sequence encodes CASSEARKATEAFF.